A selection of T cell receptor beta chains follows, all from one sample in a study of shared clonotypes between healthy human individuals. Method: immunoSEQ multiplex PCR; TCRdb's copy keeps in-frame clones and lacks some. The sample records 2 million to 2.5 million clones, 85% to 95% being singletons. What was sequenced was naive CD4+ T cells from PBMCs. The receptors were sampled from a young man in good health. Some clones in this sample may be carry-over from other donors' samples. Both conserved end residues are part of each CDR3. The D gene is left open where the match is weak. Not every row has a clone size; where given, it reads once, few, many or a size class.

V gene	D gene	CDR3 length	J gene	clone size	CDR3 protein	CDR3 DNA
TRBV7-2	-	14	TRBJ1-1	-	CASSLAKRNTEAFF	TGTGCCAGCAGCTTAGCAAAGAGGAACACTGAAGCTTTCTTT
TRBV28	TRBD1	14	TRBJ1-2	-	CASSLWKGGAGYTF	TGTGCCAGCAGTTTATGGAAAGGGGGCGCTGGCTACACCTTC
TRBV15	-	15	TRBJ2-4	few	CATSPPQGRGNIQYF	TGTGCCACCAGCCCCCCCCAGGGACGTGGAAACATTCAGTACTTC
TRBV11-1	TRBD2	16	TRBJ2-7	once	CASSRGTSGARGKQYF	TGTGCCAGCAGCCGAGGGACTAGCGGGGCACGGGGCAAGCAGTACTTC
TRBV11-1	-	15	TRBJ2-6	-	CASSLEGPGANVLTF	TGTGCCAGCAGCTTAGAAGGTCCTGGGGCCAACGTCCTGACTTTC
TRBV14	TRBD1	14	TRBJ2-1	once	CASSQYDRGHEQFF	TGTGCCAGCAGCCAATATGACAGGGGCCATGAGCAGTTCTTC
TRBV27	TRBD2	15	TRBJ2-1	-	CASRAPGLAYHEQFF	TGTGCCAGCAGAGCCCCAGGACTAGCTTATCATGAGCAGTTCTTC
TRBV9	TRBD1	14	TRBJ1-5	-	CASSVGQGDQPQHF	TGTGCCAGCAGCGTGGGACAGGGGGATCAGCCCCAGCATTTT
TRBV15	-	14	TRBJ2-7	-	CATSKTGSTYEQYF	TGTGCCACCAGCAAAACGGGAAGCACCTACGAGCAGTACTTC
TRBV5-1	-	14	TRBJ2-6	-	CASRISSGANVLTF	TGCGCCAGCAGGATAAGCTCTGGGGCCAACGTCCTGACTTTC
TRBV6-4	-	14	TRBJ2-3	-	CASSVTSLSDTQYF	TGTGCCAGCAGTGTGACTAGTTTGTCGGATACGCAGTATTTT
TRBV28	-	12	TRBJ1-2	-	CAIGREGYGYTF	TGTGCCATTGGCAGGGAGGGCTATGGCTACACCTTC
TRBV14	-	13	TRBJ1-2	-	CASSQDLNYGYTF	TGTGCCAGCAGCCAGGACCTAAACTATGGCTACACCTTC
TRBV5-1	-	14	TRBJ2-1	once	CASSPNRADNEQFF	TGCGCCAGCAGCCCGAACCGCGCAGACAATGAGCAGTTCTTC
TRBV11-2	TRBD1	15	TRBJ2-7	-	CASSTPGTGTAEQYF	TGTGCCAGCAGCACCCCCGGGACAGGGACGGCCGAGCAGTACTTC